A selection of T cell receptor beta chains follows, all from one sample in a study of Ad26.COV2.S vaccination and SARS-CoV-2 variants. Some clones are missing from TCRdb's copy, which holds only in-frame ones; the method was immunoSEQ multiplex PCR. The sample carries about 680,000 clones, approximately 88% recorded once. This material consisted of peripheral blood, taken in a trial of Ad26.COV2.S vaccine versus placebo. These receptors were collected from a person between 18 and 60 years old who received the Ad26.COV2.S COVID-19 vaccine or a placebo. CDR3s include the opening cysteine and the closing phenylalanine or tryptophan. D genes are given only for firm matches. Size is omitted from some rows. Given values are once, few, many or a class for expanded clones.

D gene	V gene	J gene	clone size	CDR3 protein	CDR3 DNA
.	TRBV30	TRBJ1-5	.	CAWSIWSGGQPQHF	TGTGCCTGGAGTATCTGGAGCGGGGGGCAGCCCCAGCATTTT
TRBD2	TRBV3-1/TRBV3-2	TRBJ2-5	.	CASSLGLAGVSETQYF	TGTGCCAGCAGCCTCGGACTAGCGGGAGTCTCGGAGACCCAGTACTTC
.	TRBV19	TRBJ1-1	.	CASSSPWGANTEAFF	TGTGCCAGTAGTTCCCCATGGGGGGCGAACACTGAAGCTTTCTTT
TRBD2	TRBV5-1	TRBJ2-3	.	CASSQSSGRGSDTQYF	TGCGCCAGCAGCCAATCTAGCGGGAGGGGTTCAGATACGCAGTATTTT
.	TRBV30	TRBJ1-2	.	CAWSVQENYGYTF	TGTGCCTGGAGTGTACAGGAGAACTATGGCTACACCTTC
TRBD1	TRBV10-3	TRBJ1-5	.	CAISESGGTGGNQPQHF	TGTGCCATCAGTGAGTCTGGGGGGACAGGGGGTAATCAGCCCCAGCATTTT
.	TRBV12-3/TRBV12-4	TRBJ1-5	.	CASSGQANQPQHF	TGTGCCAGCAGTGGGCAAGCCAATCAGCCCCAGCATTTT
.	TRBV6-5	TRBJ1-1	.	CASSLPGRTNTEAFF	TGTGCCAGCAGCCTCCCCGGACGGACGAACACTGAAGCTTTCTTT
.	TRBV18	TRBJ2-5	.	CASSPQRGWQETQYF	TGTGCCAGCTCACCACAACGGGGTTGGCAAGAGACCCAGTACTTC
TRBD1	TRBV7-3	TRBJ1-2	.	CASSLNAGGKDGYTF	TGTGCCAGCAGCTTAAACGCAGGGGGCAAGGATGGCTACACCTTC
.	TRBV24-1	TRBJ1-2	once	CATARGDYGYTF	TGTGCCACTGCGCGGGGGGACTATGGCTACACCTTC
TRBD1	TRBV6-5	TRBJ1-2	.	CASSSSDRDYGYTF	TGTGCCAGCAGTTCCTCCGACAGGGACTATGGCTACACCTTC
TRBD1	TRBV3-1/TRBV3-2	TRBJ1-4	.	CASSQEGQRKKLFF	TGTGCCAGCAGCCAAGAGGGACAGAGGAAAAAACTGTTTTTT
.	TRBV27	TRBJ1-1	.	CASSFEGGSPNTEAFF	TGTGCCAGCAGTTTTGAGGGAGGATCACCGAACACTGAAGCTTTCTTT
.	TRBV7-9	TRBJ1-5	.	CASSLGSGTYNQPQHF	TGTGCCAGCAGCTTAGGCTCCGGGACATATAATCAGCCCCAGCATTTT
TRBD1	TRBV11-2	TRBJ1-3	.	CASSPVTGGTSGNTIYF	TGTGCCAGCAGCCCCGTTACAGGGGGCACCTCTGGAAACACCATATATTTT
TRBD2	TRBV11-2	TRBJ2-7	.	CASSLVLAGVREQYF	TGTGCCAGCAGCTTAGTGCTAGCGGGAGTTCGCGAGCAGTACTTC
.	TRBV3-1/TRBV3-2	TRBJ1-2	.	CASSQGVGYGYTF	TGTGCCAGCAGCCAAGGGGTGGGGTATGGCTACACCTTC
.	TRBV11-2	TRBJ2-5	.	CASSPYKNQETQYF	TGTGCCAGCAGCCCATATAAGAACCAAGAGACCCAGTACTTC
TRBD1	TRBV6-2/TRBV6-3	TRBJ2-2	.	CASSRGTGIGELFF	TGTGCCAGCAGTCGTGGGACAGGGATCGGGGAGCTGTTTTTT
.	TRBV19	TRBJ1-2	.	CASSPSANYGYTF	TGTGCCAGTAGTCCGTCTGCTAACTATGGCTACACCTTC
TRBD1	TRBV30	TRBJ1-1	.	CAWSVTGGGEAFF	TGTGCCTGGAGTGTAACAGGGGGGGGTGAAGCTTTCTTT
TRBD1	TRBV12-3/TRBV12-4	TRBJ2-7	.	CASTRGGGEQYF	TGTGCCAGCACCCGAGGGGGCGGCGAGCAGTACTTC